The present T cell receptor beta chain was sequenced within a study of T-cell memory formation after mild COVID-19. TCRdb reprocessed the 5' RACE reads via MiXCR and lists one record per CDR3 protein. The sample shows about 430,000 distinct CDR3 sequences, approximately 18% of them seen only once. The germline V gene encodes CDR1 SEHNR and CDR2 FQNEAQ (reference sequence). The germline V and J ends were trimmed by 5 bases and 9 bases, with 23 bases remaining between them. This CDR3 spans 16 amino acids. The sample taken for sequencing was PBMCs or a T cell subset sorted from them (not recorded which). The TCR originated in a man in his late teens or twenties who had mild COVID-19 (a few samples of this study predate the infection). Cell type and time point are not known. V gene TRBV7-9 combines with J gene TRBJ2-1; TRBD1 might be the D (5 bases). The DNA for the CDR3 is TGTGCCAGCAGCCTACGGCCGGGCAGGGAAGATCGTGAGCAGTTCTTC. It is translated as CASSLRPGREDREQFF.